Each of the 26 T cell receptor beta chains below was sequenced from the same sample in a study of cytomegalovirus exposure and HLA in healthy donors. Amplification used 60 Vbeta primers and 13 Jbeta primers. TCRdb's copy holds only in-frame clones and misses some; the assay was immunoSEQ multiplex PCR. The repertoire consists of some 50,000 clones, with about 70% occurring once and the leading ten covering approximately 6%. The specimen sequenced was PBMCs. These TCRs come from a man aged 25-45 years in good health and CMV-seronegative.

The gene calls are TRBV19 and TRBJ2-3; 8 bases agree with TRBD2. Germline trimming cut 8 bases from V and 2 bases from J; bases unmatched to any gene: 12. The CDR3 is 16 amino acids. Germline CDR1 and CDR2: LNHDA and SQIVND (reference sequence). The CDR3 reads CASQSMREVTTDTQYF. The DNA for the CDR3 is TGTGCCAGTCAAAGCATGCGGGAGGTGACCACAGATACGCAGTATTTT.

V is TRBV10-1 and J is TRBJ2-7; D might be TRBD1 (6 bases). V was cut by 3 bases and J by 2 bases, with 11 bases left in between. Germline V gives CDR1 WNHNN, CDR2 SYGVQD (reference sequence). This CDR3 spans 14 amino acids. CDR3 sequence reads: CASSEQGVTYEQYF. In DNA, the CDR3 is TGCGCCAGCAGTGAACAGGGAGTTACCTACGAGCAGTACTTC.

This chain joins TRBV28 and TRBJ2-1, with D possibly being TRBD2 (7 bases). Germline lookup yields CDR1 MDHEN and CDR2 SYDVKM. CDR3 size: 15 residues. V dropped 9 bases and J dropped 8 bases, with 23 bases sitting between them. CDR3 nucleotide sequence: TGTGCCAGTGGGGTAGTGGGAAAGGGGGGGTATGAGCAGTTCTTC. Its protein is CASGVVGKGGYEQFF.

The rearrangement links TRBV29-1 to TRBJ1-1; no definite D call. V was shortened by 5 bases and J by 4 bases, with 11 bases between the two germline ends. The germline gives CDR1 SQVTM, CDR2 ANQGSEA. CDR3 length: 12 amino acids. Here the CDR3 DNA reads TGCAGCGTTAGAGGTCTGGGCACTGAAGCTTTCTTT. As protein: CSVRGLGTEAFF.

This chain uses TRBV7-6 with TRBJ2-3, with a tentative D call TRBD2 (6 bases). CDR1 and CDR2 (germline): SGHVS, FNYEAQ. The CDR3 has 15 amino acids. The V end lost 5 bases, the J end lost 0 bases, and 12 bases lay between the germline ends. The CDR3 region is CASSPRSGSTDTQYF. The DNA of the CDR3 is TGTGCCAGCAGCCCAAGAAGCGGGAGCACAGATACGCAGTATTTT. Filled out from reference TRBV7-6 and TRBJ2-3, the complete variable domain reads GAGVSQSPRYKVTKRGQDVALRCDPISGHVSLYWYRQALGQGPEFLTYFNYEAQQDKSGLPNDRFSAERPEGSISTLTIQRTEQRDSAMYRCASSPRSGSTDTQYFGPGTRLTVL.

Concerning this clone itself: Here the CDR3 omits its conserved ending phenylalanine or tryptophan, so a read error is the likely source. Because the CDR3's place on the DNA is in doubt, the DNA is left out and the CDR3 is given as listed by TCRdb. V usage is TRBV4-1 and J usage is TRBJ1-1. The CDR3 has 14 amino acids, counting both end residues. Germline V CDR1 and CDR2: MGHRA, YSYEKL. CDR3 region: CASSQDPRVTEALV.

This clone was detected a few times. This chain connects TRBV11-3 to TRBJ1-1; TRBD1 matches at 8 bases. This CDR3 has 14 amino acids. Germline trimming cut 5 bases from V and 1 base from J; bases unmatched to any gene: 3. Germline V gene data show CDR1 as SGHNT and CDR2 as YENEEA. In nucleotides, the CDR3 is TGTGCCAGCAGCCCCGGGACAGGGAACACTGAAGCTTTCTTT. Residues: CASSPGTGNTEAFF. The whole variable domain, filled in from reference TRBV11-3 and TRBJ1-1, reads EAGVVQSPRYKIIEKKQPVAFWCNPISGHNTLYWYLQNLGQGPELLIRYENEEAVDDSQLPKDRFSAERLKGVDSTLKIQPAELGDSAVYLCASSPGTGNTEAFFGQGTRLTVV.

The rearrangement uses TRBV21-1 and TRBJ1-5; the table's D call, TRBD1, has no DNA check behind it. TRBV21-1 is an annotated pseudogene. This CDR3 is built from 18 residues. The CDR3 DNA follows: TGTGCCAGCAGCAAAGCGGTAGATCGGACAGACAAAAATCAGCCCCAGCATTTT. This gives the protein CASSKAVDRTDKNQPQHF.

The gene calls are TRBV27 and TRBJ2-5; the match to TRBD2 covers 11 bases. Germline V gene sequence: CDR1 MNHEY, CDR2 SMNVEV (reference sequence). J gave up 5 bases and V 5 bases, and 10 bases lay outside the gene matches. The CDR3 runs to 16 residues. As DNA, the CDR3 is TGTGCCAGCAGTCCCTTACAGACTAGCGGGACGGAGACCCAGTACTTC. Translating gives CASSPLQTSGTETQYF.

The gene calls are TRBV5-4 and TRBJ2-7; a possible D gene is TRBD2 (5 bases). The length of the CDR3 is 15 residues. V dropped 4 bases and J dropped 0 bases, with 14 bases sitting between them. Germline V gene lookup returns CDR1 SGHNT and CDR2 YYREEE (reference sequence). CDR3 in DNA: TGTGCCAGCAGCCCAAGCTATGGGAGCTCCTACGAGCAGTACTTC. Translating it yields CASSPSYGSSYEQYF.

CDR3 region: CASSLSGVYTGELFF. The CDR3 DNA follows: TGTGCCAGCAGCTTGTCGGGAGTTTACACCGGGGAGCTGTTTTTT. The chain combines TRBV5-4 with TRBJ2-2; perhaps TRBD2 as D (6 bases). V was cut by 1 base and J by 3 bases, with 10 bases left in between. Germline loops: CDR1 SGHNT, CDR2 YYREEE (reference sequence). The length of the CDR3 is 15 residues.

This chain uses TRBV27 with TRBJ1-4, with D unclear. V was cut by 6 bases and J by 0 bases, with 14 bases left in between. Germline V gene sequence: CDR1 MNHEY, CDR2 SMNVEV (reference sequence). There are 16 residues in the CDR3. CDR3 DNA: TGTGCCAGCAGACCGCTGGCGGAAGCAACTAATGAAAAACTGTTTTTT. This sequence encodes CASRPLAEATNEKLFF.

The genes are TRBV2 and TRBJ1-4, with a weak D call TRBD1 (6 bases). V lost 4 bases, J lost 4 bases, and 10 bases lay in between. The CDR3 is made up of 14 amino acids. Germline values: CDR1 SNHLY, CDR2 FYNNEI. The CDR3 sequence is CASSVGQVNEKLFF. The CDR3 nucleotides are TGTGCCAGCAGTGTGGGACAAGTTAATGAAAAACTGTTTTTT.

The chain links TRBV27 to TRBJ1-2; 7 bases line up with TRBD1. Germline V gene sequence: CDR1 MNHEY, CDR2 SMNVEV (reference sequence). V shed 5 bases, J shed 4 bases, and the junction held 7 bases outside the gene matches. This CDR3 region has 14 residues. This chain's CDR3 is CASSMTGPSYGYTF. CDR3 coding DNA: TGTGCCAGCAGTATGACAGGGCCGAGCTATGGCTACACCTTC.

V and J are TRBV6-5 and TRBJ1-1; D gene unclear. Trimming removed 6 bases from V and 2 bases from J, with 16 bases in between. Germline CDR1 and CDR2: MNHEY and SVGAGI. CDR3 size: 15 residues. CDR3 protein: CASRRARETNTEAFF. CDR3 in DNA: TGTGCCAGCAGACGAGCACGGGAAACAAACACTGAAGCTTTCTTT.

For this clone: Other DNA variants within this sample encode the same CDR3. The chain links TRBV27 to TRBJ1-5; unclear D gene. Looked up from germline, CDR1 is MNHEY and CDR2 is SMNVEV (reference sequence). Deletions cut 2 bases from V and 1 base from J, with 6 bases between. This CDR3 has 14 amino acids. The CDR3 protein is CASSLGGSNQPQHF. Here the CDR3 DNA reads TGTGCCAGCAGTTTAGGCGGAAGCAATCAGCCCCAGCATTTT.

The gene calls are TRBV5-1 and TRBJ2-5; 11 bases are a match to TRBD2. Germline trimming cut 4 bases from V and 2 bases from J; bases unmatched to any gene: 7. Germline V gene lookup returns CDR1 SGHRS and CDR2 YFSETQ. This CDR3 contains 16 residues. For the CDR3, the DNA is TGCGCCAGCAGCATACAGGGGACTAGCGGACAAGAGACCCAGTACTTC. This gives the protein CASSIQGTSGQETQYF. Based on the CDR3 plus reference TRBV5-1 and TRBJ2-5, the full variable domain is KAGVTQTPRYLIKTRGQQVTLSCSPISGHRSVSWYQQTPGQGLQFLFEYFSETQRNKGNFPGRFSGRQFSNSRSEMNVSTLELGDSALYLCASSIQGTSGQETQYFGPGTRLLVL.

This clone was counted a few times. The V gene is TRBV6-4, the J gene TRBJ2-3; possibly TRBD2 for D (5 bases). This CDR3 contains 14 residues. Trimming took 0 bases from V and 6 from J, leaving 10 bases between them. CDR1 and CDR2 (germline): MRHNA, SNTAGT. For the CDR3, the DNA is TGTGCCAGCAGTGACTCGACCCTAGCCGATACGCAGTATTTT. Its translation: CASSDSTLADTQYF.

The genes are TRBV30 and TRBJ2-6; the match to TRBD1 covers 10 bases. Germline values: CDR1 GTSNPN, CDR2 SVGIG (reference sequence). V gave up 5 bases and J gave up 4 bases; unmatched junction bases: 2. The CDR3 consists of 14 residues. The CDR3 bases are TGTGCCTGGGACAGGGGGCTCGGGGCCAACGTCCTGACTTTC. Protein product: CAWDRGLGANVLTF.

In its sample, this clone was seen a few times. This chain uses TRBV27 with TRBJ2-3, with 7 nucleotides matching TRBD2. The ends lost 7 bases at V and 2 bases at J; junction bases unmatched: 12. Germline values: CDR1 MNHEY, CDR2 SMNVEV (reference sequence). This CDR3 region has 16 residues. This CDR3 reads CASTPRRLAVTDTQYF. As DNA, the CDR3 is TGTGCCAGCACCCCTCGGCGCCTAGCGGTCACAGATACGCAGTATTTT.

The CDR3 DNA is TGTGCAAGTCGCCCAACCGCGCGGGGCTTTTTTGGTGGGTGGGCTTTCTTT. Translating gives CASRPTARGFFGGWAFF. J is TRBJ1-1 and V is TRBV12-2. TRBV12-2 is deemed a pseudogene. The CDR3 runs to 17 residues.

This clone appeared a single time. The chain combines TRBV7-8 with TRBJ1-2, with no clear D. CDR3 length equals 15 residues. CDR1 and CDR2 from the germline V gene are SGHVS and FQNEAQ. Trimming took 1 base from V and 4 from J, leaving 13 bases between them. This CDR3 reads CASSLEFGESYGYTF. The CDR3 DNA reads as TGTGCCAGCAGCTTAGAATTCGGGGAGAGCTATGGCTACACCTTC. The whole variable domain, filled in from reference TRBV7-8 and TRBJ1-2, reads GAGVSQSPRYKVAKRGQDVALRCDPISGHVSLFWYQQALGQGPEFLTYFQNEAQLDKSGLPSDRFFAERPEGSVSTLKIQRTQQEDSAVYLCASSLEFGESYGYTFGSGTRLTVV.

There are a few counts of this clone. This chain connects TRBV13 to TRBJ1-1, with 7 bases fitting TRBD1. V dropped 8 bases and J dropped 0; count of bases not matched to a gene: 9. Looked up from germline, CDR1 is PRHDT and CDR2 is FYEKMQ (reference sequence). CDR3 length: 15 amino acids. The CDR3 spells CASGKKGQMNTEAFF. CDR3 nucleotides: TGTGCCAGCGGAAAAAAGGGACAGATGAACACTGAAGCTTTCTTT.

By frequency in the sample, this clone is medium-sized (0.01 to 0.1%). The chain couples TRBV6-1 to TRBJ1-2, with D perhaps TRBD1 (5 bases). Trimming took off 4 bases at V and 6 bases at J, with 12 bases between the two ends. Germline-derived CDR1 and CDR2 are MNHNS and SASEGT. The CDR3 contains 13 residues. CDR3 sequence reads: CASSAMAGDGYTF. The CDR3 bases are TGTGCCAGCAGTGCCATGGCGGGGGATGGCTACACCTTC.

About this clone itself: At one end, the junction sequence differs from germline, possibly due to a read error. The chain carries TRBV7-9 and TRBJ2-7; D might be TRBD1 (5 bases). The V gene's germline CDR1 is SEHNR and CDR2 FQNEAQ (reference sequence). The CDR3 extends over 15 amino acids. The CDR3 here is CASISIRTYPYEKYF. CDR3 nucleotides: TGTGCCAGCATCTCCATTCGGACATACCCCTACGAGAAGTACTTC.

This clone was seen a handful of times. The chain recombines TRBV7-8 with TRBJ2-5, with 11 bases matching TRBD2. There are 16 residues in the CDR3. V gave up 1 base and J gave up 1 base; unmatched junction bases: 2. Germline CDR1 and CDR2: SGHVS and FQNEAQ. Here the CDR3 DNA reads TGTGCCAGCAGCTTAGAGGGGACTAGCGGCCAAGAGACCCAGTACTTC. Translating it yields CASSLEGTSGQETQYF.